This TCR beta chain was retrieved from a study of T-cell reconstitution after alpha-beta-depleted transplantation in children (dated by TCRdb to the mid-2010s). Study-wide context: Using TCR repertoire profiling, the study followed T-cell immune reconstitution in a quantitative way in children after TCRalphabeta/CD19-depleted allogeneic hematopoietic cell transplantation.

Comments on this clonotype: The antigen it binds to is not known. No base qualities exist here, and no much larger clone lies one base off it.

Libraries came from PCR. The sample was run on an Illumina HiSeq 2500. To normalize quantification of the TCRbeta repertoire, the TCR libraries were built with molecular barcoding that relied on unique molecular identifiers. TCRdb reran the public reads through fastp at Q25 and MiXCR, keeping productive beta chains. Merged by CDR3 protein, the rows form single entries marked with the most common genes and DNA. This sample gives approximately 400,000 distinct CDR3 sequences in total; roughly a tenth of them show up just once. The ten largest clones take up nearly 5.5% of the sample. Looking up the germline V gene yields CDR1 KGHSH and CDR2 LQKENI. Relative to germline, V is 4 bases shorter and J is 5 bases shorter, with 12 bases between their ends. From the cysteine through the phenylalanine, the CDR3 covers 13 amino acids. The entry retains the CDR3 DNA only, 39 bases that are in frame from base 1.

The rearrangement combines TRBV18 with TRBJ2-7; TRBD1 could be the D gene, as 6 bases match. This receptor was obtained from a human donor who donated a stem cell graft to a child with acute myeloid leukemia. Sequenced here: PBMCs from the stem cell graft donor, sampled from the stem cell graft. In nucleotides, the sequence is TGTGCCAGCTCACTACCGGGACACGACGAGCAGTACTTC. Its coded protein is CASSLPGHDEQYF.